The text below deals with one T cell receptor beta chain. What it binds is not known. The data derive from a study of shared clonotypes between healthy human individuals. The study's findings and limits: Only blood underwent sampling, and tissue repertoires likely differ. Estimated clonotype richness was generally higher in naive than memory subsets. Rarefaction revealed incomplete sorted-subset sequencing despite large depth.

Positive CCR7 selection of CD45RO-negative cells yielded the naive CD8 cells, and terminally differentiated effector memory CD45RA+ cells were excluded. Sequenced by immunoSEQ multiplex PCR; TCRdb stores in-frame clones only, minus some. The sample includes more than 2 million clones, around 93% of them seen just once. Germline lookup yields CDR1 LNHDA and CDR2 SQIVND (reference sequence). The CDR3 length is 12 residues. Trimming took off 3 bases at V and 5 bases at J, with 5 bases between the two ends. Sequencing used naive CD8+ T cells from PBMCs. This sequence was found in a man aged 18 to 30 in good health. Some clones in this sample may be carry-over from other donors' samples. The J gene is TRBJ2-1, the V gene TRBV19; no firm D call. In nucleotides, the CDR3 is TGTGCCAGTAGTATGTTGAACAATGAGCAGTTCTTC. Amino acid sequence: CASSMLNNEQFF.